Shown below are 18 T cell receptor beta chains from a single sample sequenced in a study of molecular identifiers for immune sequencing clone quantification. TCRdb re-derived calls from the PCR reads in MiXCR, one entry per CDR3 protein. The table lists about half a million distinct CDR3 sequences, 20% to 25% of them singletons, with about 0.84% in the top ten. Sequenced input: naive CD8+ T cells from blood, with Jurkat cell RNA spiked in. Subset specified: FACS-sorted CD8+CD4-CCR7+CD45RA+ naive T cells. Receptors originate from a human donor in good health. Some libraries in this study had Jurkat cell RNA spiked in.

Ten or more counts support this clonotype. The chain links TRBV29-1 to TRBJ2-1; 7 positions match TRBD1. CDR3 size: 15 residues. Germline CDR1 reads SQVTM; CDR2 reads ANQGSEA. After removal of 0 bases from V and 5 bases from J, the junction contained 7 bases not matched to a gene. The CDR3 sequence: CSVEDLRTGDNEQFF. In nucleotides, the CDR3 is TGCAGCGTTGAAGATCTTAGAACAGGGGACAATGAGCAGTTCTTC.

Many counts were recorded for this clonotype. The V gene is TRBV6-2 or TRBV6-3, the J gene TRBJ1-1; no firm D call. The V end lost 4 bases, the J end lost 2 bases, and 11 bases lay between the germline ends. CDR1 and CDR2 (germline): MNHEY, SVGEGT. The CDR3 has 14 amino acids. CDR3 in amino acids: CASSFSGFNTEAFF. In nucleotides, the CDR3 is TGTGCCAGCAGTTTTTCGGGGTTCAACACTGAAGCTTTCTTT.

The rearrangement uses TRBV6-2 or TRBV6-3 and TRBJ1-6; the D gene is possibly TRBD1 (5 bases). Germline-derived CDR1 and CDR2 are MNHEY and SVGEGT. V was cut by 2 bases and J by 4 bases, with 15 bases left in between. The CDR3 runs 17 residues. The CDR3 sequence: CASSYESPGTYNSPLHF. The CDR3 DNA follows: TGTGCCAGCAGTTACGAATCCCCAGGGACTTATAATTCACCCCTCCACTTT.

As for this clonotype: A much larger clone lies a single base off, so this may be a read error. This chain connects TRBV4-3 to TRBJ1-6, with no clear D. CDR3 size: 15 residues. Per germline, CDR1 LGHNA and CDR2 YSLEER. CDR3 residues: CASSQDLKGNSPLRF. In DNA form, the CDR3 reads TGCGCCAGCAGCCAAGATCTGAAAGGGAATTCACCCCTCCGCTTT.

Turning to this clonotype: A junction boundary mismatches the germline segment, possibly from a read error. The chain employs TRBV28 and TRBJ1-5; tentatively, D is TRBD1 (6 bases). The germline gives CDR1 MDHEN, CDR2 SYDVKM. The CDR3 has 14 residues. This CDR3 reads CASCGEGVYQPRHF. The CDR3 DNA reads TGTGCCTCCTGCGGGGAGGGGGTCTATCAGCCCCGGCATTTT.

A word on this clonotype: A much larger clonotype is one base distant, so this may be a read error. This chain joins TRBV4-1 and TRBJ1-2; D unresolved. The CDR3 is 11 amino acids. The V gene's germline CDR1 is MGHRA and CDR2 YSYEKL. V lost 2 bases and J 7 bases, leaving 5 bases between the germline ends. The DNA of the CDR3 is TGCGCCAGCAGCCAAAGCAGTGGCTACACCTTC. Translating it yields CASSQSSGYTF.

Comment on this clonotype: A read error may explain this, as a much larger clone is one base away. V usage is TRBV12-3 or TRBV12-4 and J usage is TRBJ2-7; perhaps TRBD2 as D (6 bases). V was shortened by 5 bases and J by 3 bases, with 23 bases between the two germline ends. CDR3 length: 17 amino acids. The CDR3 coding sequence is TGTGCCAGCAGTGGGGGGTGTGACGGGGTACTATTCTACGAGCAGTACTTC. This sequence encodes CASSGGCDGVLFYEQYF.

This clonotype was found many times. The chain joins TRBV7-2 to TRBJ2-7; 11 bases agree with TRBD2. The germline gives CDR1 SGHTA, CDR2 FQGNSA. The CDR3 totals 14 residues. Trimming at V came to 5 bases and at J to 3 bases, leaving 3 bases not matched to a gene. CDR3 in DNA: TGTGCCAGCAGCCCCGGGACTAGCGGCTACGAGCAGTACTTC. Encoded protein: CASSPGTSGYEQYF. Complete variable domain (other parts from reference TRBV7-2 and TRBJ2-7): GAGVSQSPSNKVTEKGKDVELRCDPISGHTALYWYRQSLGQGLEFLIYFQGNSAPDKSGLPSDRFSAERTGGSVSTLTIQRTQQEDSAVYLCASSPGTSGYEQYFGPGTRLTVT.

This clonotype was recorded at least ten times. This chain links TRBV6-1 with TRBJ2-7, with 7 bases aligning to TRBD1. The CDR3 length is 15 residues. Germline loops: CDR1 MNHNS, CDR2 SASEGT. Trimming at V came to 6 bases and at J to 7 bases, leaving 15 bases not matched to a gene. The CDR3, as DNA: TGTGCCAGCAGCCACTGGACAGGAGGAGGAAGGGAGCAGTACTTC. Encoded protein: CASSHWTGGGREQYF.

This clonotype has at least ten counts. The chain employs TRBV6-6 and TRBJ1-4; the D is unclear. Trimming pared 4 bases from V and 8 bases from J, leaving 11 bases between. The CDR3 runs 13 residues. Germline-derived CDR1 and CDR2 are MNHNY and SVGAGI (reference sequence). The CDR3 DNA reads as TGTGCCAGCAGTTGGGCCCTCGCCGAAAAACTGTTTTTT. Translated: CASSWALAEKLFF.

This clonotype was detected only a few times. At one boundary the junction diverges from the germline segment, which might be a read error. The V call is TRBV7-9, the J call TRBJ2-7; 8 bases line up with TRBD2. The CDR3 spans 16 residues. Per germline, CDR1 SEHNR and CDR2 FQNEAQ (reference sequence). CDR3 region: CASSLVDAGGPYGQYF. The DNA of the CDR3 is TGTGCCAGCAGCTTAGTTGATGCGGGAGGCCCCTACGGGCAGTACTTC.

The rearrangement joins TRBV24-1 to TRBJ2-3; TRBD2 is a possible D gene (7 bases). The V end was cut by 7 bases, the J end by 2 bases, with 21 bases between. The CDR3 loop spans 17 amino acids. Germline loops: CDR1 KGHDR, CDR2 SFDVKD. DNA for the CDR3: TGTGCCACCAGGAGGGGGGGGCAGGAGAGCTACACAGATACGCAGTATTTT. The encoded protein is CATRRGGQESYTDTQYF.

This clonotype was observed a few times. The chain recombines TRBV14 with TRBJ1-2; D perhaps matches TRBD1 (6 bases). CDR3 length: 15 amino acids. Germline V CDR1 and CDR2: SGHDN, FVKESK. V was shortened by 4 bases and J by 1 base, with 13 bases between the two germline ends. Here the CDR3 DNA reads TGTGCCAGCAGCCCCAGACAGGAGTTTAACTATGGCTACACCTTC. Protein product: CASSPRQEFNYGYTF. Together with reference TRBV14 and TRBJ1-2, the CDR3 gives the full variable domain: EAGVTQFPSHSVIEKGQTVTLRCDPISGHDNLYWYRRVMGKEIKFLLHFVKESKQDESGMPNNRFLAERTGGTYSTLKVQPAELEDSGVYFCASSPRQEFNYGYTFGSGTRLTVV.

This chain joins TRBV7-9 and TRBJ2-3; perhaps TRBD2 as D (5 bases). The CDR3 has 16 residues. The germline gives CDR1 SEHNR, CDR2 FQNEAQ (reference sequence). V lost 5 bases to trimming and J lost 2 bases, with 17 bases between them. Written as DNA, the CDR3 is TGTGCCAGCAGCCCCGAGGGCGGGTTCGACACAGATACGCAGTATTTT. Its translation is CASSPEGGFDTDTQYF.

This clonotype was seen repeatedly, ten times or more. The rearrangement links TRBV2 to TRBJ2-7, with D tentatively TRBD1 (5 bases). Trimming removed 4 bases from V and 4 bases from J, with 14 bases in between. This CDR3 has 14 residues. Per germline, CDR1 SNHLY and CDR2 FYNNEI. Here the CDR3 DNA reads TGTGCCAGCAGTGTCTCTTCAGGGCGGTACGAGCAGTACTTC. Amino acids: CASSVSSGRYEQYF.

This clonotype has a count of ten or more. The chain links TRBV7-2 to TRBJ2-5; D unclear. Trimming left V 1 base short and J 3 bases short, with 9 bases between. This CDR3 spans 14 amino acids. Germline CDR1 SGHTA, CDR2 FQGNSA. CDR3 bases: TGTGCCAGCAGCTTAGTTCCAGATAAAGAGACCCAGTACTTC. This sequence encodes CASSLVPDKETQYF.

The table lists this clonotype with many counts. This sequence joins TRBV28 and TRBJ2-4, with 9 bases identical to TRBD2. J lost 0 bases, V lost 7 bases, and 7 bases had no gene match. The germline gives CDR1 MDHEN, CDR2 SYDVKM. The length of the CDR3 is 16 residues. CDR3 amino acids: CASTREGGLAKNIQYF. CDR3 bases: TGTGCCAGCACGCGGGAGGGGGGTTTAGCCAAAAACATTCAGTACTTC.

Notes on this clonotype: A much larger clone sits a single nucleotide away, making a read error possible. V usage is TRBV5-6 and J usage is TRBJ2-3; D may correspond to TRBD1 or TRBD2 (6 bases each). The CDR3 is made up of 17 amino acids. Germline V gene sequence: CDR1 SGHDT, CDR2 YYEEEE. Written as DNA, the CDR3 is TGTGCCAGCAGCGCGGGACAACAGATCTCTAGCACAGATACGCGGTATTTT. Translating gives CASSAGQQISSTDTRYF.